This TCR beta chain came from a study of human T cells and chemical hapten exposure. Time point noted: patch test 3, about 24 weeks after DPC sensitization. Treatment given: therapeutic diphenylcyclopropenone sensitization with weekly scalp DPC. Unseparated into fractions, whole blood served as the source from which total RNA was extracted. This clonotype appeared many times. This CDR3 contains 13 residues. Trimming pared 2 bases from V and 4 bases from J, leaving 9 bases between. Germline CDR1 WSHSY, CDR2 SAAADI. MiXCR, run by TCRdb on the RACE reads, gives a single entry per CDR3 protein. The sample carries around 40,000 distinct CDR3 sequences, about 13% recorded once.

This TCR was sampled from a woman between 35 and 50 years old with alopecia areata. Some clones in this sample may be carry-over from other donors' samples. Sequencing was performed on whole blood, taken in connection with sensitization to the hapten diphenylcyclopropenone (DPC). This rearrangement joins TRBV10-2 to TRBJ2-7; tentatively, D is TRBD1 (6 bases). The CDR3 sequence: CASSENRVYEQYF. In nucleotides, the CDR3 is TGCGCCAGCAGTGAGAACAGGGTTTACGAGCAGTACTTC.